The sequence of this T cell receptor beta chain was determined in a study of blood T cell repertoires in COVID-19. Original data processing: Cell counts per sample came from amplifying reference gene primers. Assay: immunoSEQ multiplex PCR; the TCRdb copy retains only in-frame clones and omits some. The V and J calls and clone size are taken from that table; D and trimming were inferred from the DNA. This table has approximately 120,000 clones, around 89% appearing once. The V end lost 3 bases, the J end lost 0 bases, and 15 bases lay between the germline ends. CDR3 length: 17 amino acids. Germline assignment: CDR1 LGHDT and CDR2 YNNKEL (reference sequence).

The sequenced material came from peripheral blood. The receptor comes from a human donor in a cohort sampled during active COVID-19. This chain links TRBV3-1 (or the pseudogene TRBV3-2) with TRBJ1-3, with unresolved D. The DNA of the CDR3 is TGTGCCAGCAGCCACCGCCCCCAGCGACTCTCTGGAAACACCATATATTTT. Residues: CASSHRPQRLSGNTIYF.